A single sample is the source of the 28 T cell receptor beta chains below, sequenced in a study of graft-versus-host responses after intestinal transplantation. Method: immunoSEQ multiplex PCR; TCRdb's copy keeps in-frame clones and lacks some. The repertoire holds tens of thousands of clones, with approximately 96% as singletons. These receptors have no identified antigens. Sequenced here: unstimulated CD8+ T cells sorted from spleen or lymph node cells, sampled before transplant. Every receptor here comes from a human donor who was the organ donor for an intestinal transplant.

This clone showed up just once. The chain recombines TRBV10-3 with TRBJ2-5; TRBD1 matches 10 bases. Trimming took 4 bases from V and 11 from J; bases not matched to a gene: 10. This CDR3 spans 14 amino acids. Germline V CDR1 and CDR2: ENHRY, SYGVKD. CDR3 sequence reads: CAISAGTGEGEQYF. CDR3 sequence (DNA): TGTGCCATCAGTGCCGGGACAGGGGAAGGAGAGCAGTACTTC.

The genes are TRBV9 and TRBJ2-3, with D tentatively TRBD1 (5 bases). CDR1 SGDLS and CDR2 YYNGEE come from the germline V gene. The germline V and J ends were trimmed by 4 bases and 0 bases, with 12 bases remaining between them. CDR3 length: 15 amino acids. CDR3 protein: CASSRFDSSTDTQYF. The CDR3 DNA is TGTGCCAGCAGCAGGTTCGACAGTAGCACAGATACGCAGTATTTT.

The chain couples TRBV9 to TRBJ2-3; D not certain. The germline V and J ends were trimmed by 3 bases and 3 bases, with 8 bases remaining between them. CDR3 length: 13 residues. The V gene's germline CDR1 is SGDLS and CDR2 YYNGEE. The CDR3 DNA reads TGTGCCAGCAGCGACAAATTTACAGATACGCAGTATTTT. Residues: CASSDKFTDTQYF.

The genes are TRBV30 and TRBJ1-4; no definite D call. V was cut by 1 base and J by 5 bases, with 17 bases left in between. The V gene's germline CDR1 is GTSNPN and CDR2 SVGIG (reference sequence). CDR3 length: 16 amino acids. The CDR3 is CAWSGTRQRKNEKLFF. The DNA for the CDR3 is TGTGCCTGGAGTGGTACCCGGCAACGGAAGAATGAAAAACTGTTTTTT.

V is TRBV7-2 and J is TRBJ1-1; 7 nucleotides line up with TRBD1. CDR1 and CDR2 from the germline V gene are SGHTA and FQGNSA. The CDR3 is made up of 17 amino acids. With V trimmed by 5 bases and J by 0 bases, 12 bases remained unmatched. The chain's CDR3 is CASSPLTTQGVNTEAFF. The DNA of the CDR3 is TGTGCCAGCAGCCCTCTTACAACTCAGGGGGTGAACACTGAAGCTTTCTTT.

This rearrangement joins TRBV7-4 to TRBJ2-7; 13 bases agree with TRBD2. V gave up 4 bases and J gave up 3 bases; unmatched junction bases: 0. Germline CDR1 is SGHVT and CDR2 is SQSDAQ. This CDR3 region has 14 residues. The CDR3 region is CASSWTSGGYEQYF. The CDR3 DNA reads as TGTGCCAGCAGCTGGACTAGCGGGGGCTACGAGCAGTACTTC.

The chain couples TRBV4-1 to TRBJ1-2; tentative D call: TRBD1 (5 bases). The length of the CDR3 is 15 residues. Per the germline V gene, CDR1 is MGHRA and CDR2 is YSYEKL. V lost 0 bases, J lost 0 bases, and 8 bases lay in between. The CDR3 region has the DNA TGCGCCAGCAGCCAAGAAGCAGGGCCTAACTATGGCTACACCTTC. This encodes CASSQEAGPNYGYTF.

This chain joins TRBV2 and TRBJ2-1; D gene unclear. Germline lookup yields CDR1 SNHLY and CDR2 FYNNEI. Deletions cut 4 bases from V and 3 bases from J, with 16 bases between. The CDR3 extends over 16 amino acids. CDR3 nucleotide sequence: TGTGCCAGCAGTGTTACTCTAGTAGTCGACTACAATGAGCAGTTCTTC. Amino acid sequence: CASSVTLVVDYNEQFF.

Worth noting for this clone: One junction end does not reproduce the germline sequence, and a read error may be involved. The CDR3 protein is CGTGDMNTEAFF. In DNA, the CDR3 is TGCGGGACAGGGGACATGAACACTGAAGCTTTCTTT. The chain employs TRBV28 and TRBJ1-1; 10 bases agree with TRBD1. Germline V gene lookup returns CDR1 MDHEN and CDR2 SYDVKM. The CDR3 spans 12 residues.

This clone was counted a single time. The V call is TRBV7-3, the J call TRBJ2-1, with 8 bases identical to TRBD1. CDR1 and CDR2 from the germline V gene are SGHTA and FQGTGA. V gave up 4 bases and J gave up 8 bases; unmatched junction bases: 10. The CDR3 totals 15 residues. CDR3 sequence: CASSSRTGSRDEQFF. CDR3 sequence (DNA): TGTGCCAGCAGCTCAAGGACAGGGAGTAGGGATGAGCAGTTCTTC.

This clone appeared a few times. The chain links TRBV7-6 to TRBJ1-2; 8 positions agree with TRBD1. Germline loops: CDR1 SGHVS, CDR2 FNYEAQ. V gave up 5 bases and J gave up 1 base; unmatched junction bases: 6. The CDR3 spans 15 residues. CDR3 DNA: TGTGCCAGCAGCAGCGGGACAGGTGTTAACTATGGCTACACCTTC. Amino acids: CASSSGTGVNYGYTF.

The CDR3 nucleotides read TGTGCCAGCAGTTTGGGGAAGGGTCCTAGCACAGATACGCAGTATTTT. Protein sequence: CASSLGKGPSTDTQYF. The V gene is TRBV28, the J gene TRBJ2-3; no clear D gene. V lost 3 bases and J lost 0, with 13 bases in between. Germline V lookup: CDR1 MDHEN, CDR2 SYDVKM. The CDR3 is 16 amino acids.

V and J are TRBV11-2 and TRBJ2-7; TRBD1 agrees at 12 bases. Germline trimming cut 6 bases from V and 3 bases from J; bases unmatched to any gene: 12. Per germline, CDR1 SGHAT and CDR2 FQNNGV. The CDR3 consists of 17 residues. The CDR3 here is CASRPLAGTGGYYEQYF. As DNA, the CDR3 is TGTGCCAGCAGACCGTTGGCCGGGACAGGGGGCTACTACGAGCAGTACTTC. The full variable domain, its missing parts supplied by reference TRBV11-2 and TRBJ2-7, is EAGVAQSPRYKIIEKRQSVAFWCNPISGHATLYWYQQILGQGPKLLIQFQNNGVVDDSQLPKDRFSAERLKGVDSTLKIQPAKLEDSAVYLCASRPLAGTGGYYEQYFGPGTRLTVT.

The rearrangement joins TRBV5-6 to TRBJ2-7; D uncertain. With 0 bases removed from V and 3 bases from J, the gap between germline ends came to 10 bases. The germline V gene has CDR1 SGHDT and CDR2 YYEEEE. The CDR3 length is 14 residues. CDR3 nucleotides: TGTGCCAGCAGCTTGGTAATGGGATACTACGAGCAGTACTTC. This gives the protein CASSLVMGYYEQYF.

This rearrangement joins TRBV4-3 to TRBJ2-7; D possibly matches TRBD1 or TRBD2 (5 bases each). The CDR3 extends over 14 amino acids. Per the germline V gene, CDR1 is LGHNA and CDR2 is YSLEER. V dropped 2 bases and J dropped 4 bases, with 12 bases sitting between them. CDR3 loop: CASSQRVGVYEQYF. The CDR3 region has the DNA TGCGCCAGCAGCCAAAGGGTGGGGGTGTACGAGCAGTACTTC.

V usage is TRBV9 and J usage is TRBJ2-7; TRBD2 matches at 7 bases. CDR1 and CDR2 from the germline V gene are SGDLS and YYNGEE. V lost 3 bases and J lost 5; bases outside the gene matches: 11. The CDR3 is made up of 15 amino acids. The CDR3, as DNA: TGTGCCAGCAGCGCCGGACGGGGGGTGTTGGACGAGCAGTACTTC. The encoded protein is CASSAGRGVLDEQYF.

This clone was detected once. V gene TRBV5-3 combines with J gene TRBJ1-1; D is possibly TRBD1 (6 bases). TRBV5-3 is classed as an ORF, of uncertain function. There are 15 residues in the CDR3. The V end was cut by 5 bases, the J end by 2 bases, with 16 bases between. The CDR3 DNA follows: TGTGCCAGAAGGACGACCACAGGGAGAAACACTGAAGCTTTCTTT. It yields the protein CARRTTTGRNTEAFF.

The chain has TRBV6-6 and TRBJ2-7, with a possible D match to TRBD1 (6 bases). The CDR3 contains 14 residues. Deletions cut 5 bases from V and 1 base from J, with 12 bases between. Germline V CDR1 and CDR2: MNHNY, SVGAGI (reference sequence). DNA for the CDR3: TGTGCCAGCAGTACCTCGACAGGATCCTACGAGCAGTACTTC. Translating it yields CASSTSTGSYEQYF.

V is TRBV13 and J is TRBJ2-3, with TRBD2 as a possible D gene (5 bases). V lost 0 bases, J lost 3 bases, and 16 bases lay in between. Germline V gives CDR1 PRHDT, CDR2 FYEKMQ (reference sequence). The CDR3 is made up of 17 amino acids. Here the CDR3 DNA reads TGTGCCAGCAGCTTAGGCCTCGGGGAGCCCGGGACAGATACGCAGTATTTT. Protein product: CASSLGLGEPGTDTQYF.

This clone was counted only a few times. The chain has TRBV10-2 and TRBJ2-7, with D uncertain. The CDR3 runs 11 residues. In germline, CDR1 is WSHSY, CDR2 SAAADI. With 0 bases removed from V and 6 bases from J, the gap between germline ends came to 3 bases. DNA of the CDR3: TGCGCCAGCAGTGAGTCCCTCGAGCAGTACTTC. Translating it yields CASSESLEQYF.

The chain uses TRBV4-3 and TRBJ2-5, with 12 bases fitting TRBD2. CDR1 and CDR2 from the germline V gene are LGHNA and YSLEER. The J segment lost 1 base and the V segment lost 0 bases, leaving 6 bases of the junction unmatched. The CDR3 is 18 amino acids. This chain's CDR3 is CASSQDPLAGGPQETQYF. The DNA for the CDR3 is TGCGCCAGCAGCCAAGACCCGCTAGCGGGGGGGCCCCAAGAGACCCAGTACTTC.

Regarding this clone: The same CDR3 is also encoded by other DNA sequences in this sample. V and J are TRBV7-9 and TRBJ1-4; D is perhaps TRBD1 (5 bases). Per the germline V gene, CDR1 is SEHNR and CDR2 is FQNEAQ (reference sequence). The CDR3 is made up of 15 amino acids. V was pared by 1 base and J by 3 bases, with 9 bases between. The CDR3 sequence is CASSLVLGANEKLFF. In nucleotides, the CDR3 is TGTGCCAGCAGCTTAGTTCTGGGGGCTAATGAAAAACTGTTTTTT.

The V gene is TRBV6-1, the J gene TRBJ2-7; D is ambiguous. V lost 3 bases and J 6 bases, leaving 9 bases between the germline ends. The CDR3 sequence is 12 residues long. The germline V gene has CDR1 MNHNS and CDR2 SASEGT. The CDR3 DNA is TGTGCCAGCAGTGACTTTGTCTCCGAGCAGTACTTC. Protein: CASSDFVSEQYF.

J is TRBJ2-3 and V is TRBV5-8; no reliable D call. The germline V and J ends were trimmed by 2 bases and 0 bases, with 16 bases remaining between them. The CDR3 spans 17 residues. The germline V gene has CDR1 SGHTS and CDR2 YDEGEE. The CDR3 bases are TGTGCCAGCAGCTTTCTTTTTATGGGCAGTAGCACAGATACGCAGTATTTT. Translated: CASSFLFMGSSTDTQYF.

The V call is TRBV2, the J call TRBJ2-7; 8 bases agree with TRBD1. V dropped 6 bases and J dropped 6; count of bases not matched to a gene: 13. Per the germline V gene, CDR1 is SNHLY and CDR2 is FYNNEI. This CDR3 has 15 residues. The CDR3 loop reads CASSPGTGPSSEQYF. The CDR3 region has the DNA TGTGCCAGCAGCCCCGGGACAGGCCCGTCTAGCGAGCAGTACTTC.

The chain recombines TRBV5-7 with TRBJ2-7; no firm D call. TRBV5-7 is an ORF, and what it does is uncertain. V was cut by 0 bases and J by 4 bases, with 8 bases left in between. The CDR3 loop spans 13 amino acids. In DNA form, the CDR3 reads TGTGCCAGCAGCTTGGTGGCAGCGTACGAGCAGTACTTC. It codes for CASSLVAAYEQYF.

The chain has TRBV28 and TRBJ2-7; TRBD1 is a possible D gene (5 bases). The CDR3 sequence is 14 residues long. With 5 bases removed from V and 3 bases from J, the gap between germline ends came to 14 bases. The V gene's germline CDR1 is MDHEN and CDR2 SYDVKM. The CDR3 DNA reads TGTGCCAGCAGTGCGCCGAAGACAGACTACGAGCAGTACTTC. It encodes CASSAPKTDYEQYF.

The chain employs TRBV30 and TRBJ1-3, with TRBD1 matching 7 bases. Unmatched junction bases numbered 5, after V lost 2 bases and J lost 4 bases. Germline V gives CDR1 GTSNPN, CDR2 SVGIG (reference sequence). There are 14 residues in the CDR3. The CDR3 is CAWSTGVSGNTIYF. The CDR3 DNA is TGTGCCTGGAGTACAGGGGTGTCAGGAAACACCATATATTTT.